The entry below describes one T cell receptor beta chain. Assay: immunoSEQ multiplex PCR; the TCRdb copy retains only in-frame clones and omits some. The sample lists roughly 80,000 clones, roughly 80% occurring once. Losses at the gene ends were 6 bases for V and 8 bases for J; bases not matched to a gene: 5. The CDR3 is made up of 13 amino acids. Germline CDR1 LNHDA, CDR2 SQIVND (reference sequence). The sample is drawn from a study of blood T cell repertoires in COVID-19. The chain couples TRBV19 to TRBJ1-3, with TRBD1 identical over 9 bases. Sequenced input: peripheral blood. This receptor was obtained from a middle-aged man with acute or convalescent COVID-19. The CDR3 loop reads CASRGQGLDTIYF. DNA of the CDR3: TGTGCCAGTAGGGGACAGGGACTGGACACCATATATTTT.